This T cell receptor beta chain was sequenced for a study of identical twins. Unmatched junction bases numbered 14, after V lost 5 bases and J lost 7 bases. The length of the CDR3 is 16 residues. Germline lookup yields CDR1 MNHEY and CDR2 SVGEGT. The table lists this clonotype with many counts. TCRdb analysed the 5' RACE reads with MiXCR anew, one entry per CDR3 protein. The table includes 690,000 or so distinct CDR3 sequences, roughly 6% detected once. The chain recombines TRBV6-2 or TRBV6-3 with TRBJ2-1, with 7 bases lining up with TRBD2. Material: naive T cells sorted from blood. The sequence came from a man aged 18 to 30 in good health. The CDR3 DNA is TGTGCCAGCAGTGGGGGAGGGTCCCCCGGGAGGAATGAGCAGTTCTTC. Its translation is CASSGGGSPGRNEQFF.